This T cell receptor (beta chain) was recovered during a study of T-cell reconstitution after alpha-beta-depleted transplantation in children (TCRdb year 2016). A note on the overall study: The study quantitatively tracked T-cell immune reconstitution after TCRalphabeta/CD19-depleted allogeneic hematopoietic cell transplantation in children using TCR repertoire profiling.

This clonotype has a count of ten or more. The clone's antigen remains unknown. A junction end diverges from the germline sequence, so it may reflect a read error. The library was obtained by PCR. The data were produced on an Illumina HiSeq 2500. To normalize quantification of the TCRbeta repertoire, the TCR libraries were built with molecular barcoding that relied on unique molecular identifiers. TCRdb took the public reads, trimmed them with fastp at Q25, ran MiXCR for clone calling and kept in-frame beta chains. Entries are consolidated by CDR3 protein sequence, retaining the most common genes and DNA. In this sample the table shows approximately 800,000 distinct CDR3 sequences, about 15% of which occur a single time. The ten largest clones take up 5% of the sample. According to the study, the label for this sample's treatment or condition signals: allogeneic hematopoietic cell transplantation with graft depleted of TCRalphabeta T cells and CD19 B cells. Transplant recipients were children who received TCRalphabeta/CD19-depleted allogeneic hematopoietic cell grafts.

Sequences SQVTM (CDR1) and ANQGSEA (CDR2) are obtained from the germline V gene. The CDR3 contains 12 residues, cysteine and phenylalanine counted. Kept here is only the CDR3 DNA, which spans 36 bases and is read in frame from base 1. Paper-wide results and their limitations: Over subsequent months, a decline in hyperexpanded clone frequencies was noted, and after one year, T-cell counts and TCRbeta diversity were mostly ascribed to newly produced T cells. In some patients, the high TCRbeta diversity seen at day 60 was put down to recipient T cells and intrathymic progenitors that had survived conditioning. Apparently early alphabetaT-cell count recovery about two months after transplant reportedly relied on only several hundred rapidly expanded clones derived from non-depleted graft cells.

The rearrangement joined TRBV29-1 to TRBJ2-1; 12 bases in between match TRBD2. This TCR came from a male patient younger than 18 who had a stem cell transplant for acute lymphoblastic leukemia, so the T cells may come from the graft donor. Sequencing was performed on PBMCs, mostly from graft donor cells, taken 360 days after TCRalphabeta/CD19-depleted stem cell transplant. This receptor carries the CDR3 CSVSLAGGPVLF. The bases are TGCAGCGTTAGTCTAGCGGGAGGGCCGGTGCTCTTC.